Below, 27 T cell receptor beta chains from the same sample are listed, as sequenced in a study of cytotoxic CD8 clonotypes in ibrutinib-treated CLL. Here immunoSEQ multiplex PCR was the method, and the copy in TCRdb shows in-frame clones only, minus some. The profile covers 150,000 or so clones, with about 76% appearing a single time and about 5% taken by the ten largest. The material was PBMCs, obtained after 24 months of ibrutinib treatment. The receptors shown here come from a human donor with chronic lymphocytic leukemia.

The chain carries TRBV11-2 and TRBJ2-3, with 15 bases identical to TRBD2. The trim removed 5 bases at V and 6 bases at J, leaving 9 bases unmatched. The CDR3 sequence is 17 residues long. CDR1 and CDR2 (germline): SGHAT, FQNNGV. The CDR3 here is CASSPGTSGGRVDTQYF. CDR3 sequence (DNA): TGTGCCAGCAGCCCGGGGACTAGCGGGGGGAGGGTGGATACGCAGTATTTT.

This chain connects TRBV7-2 to TRBJ2-1; possible D gene TRBD1, 7 bases. This CDR3 is built from 13 residues. Germline CDR1 SGHTA, CDR2 FQGNSA. The V end was cut by 5 bases, the J end by 9 bases, with 14 bases between. Here the CDR3 reads CASSTRGDGEQFF. CDR3 coding DNA: TGTGCCAGCAGCACCAGGGGGGACGGTGAGCAGTTCTTC.

The rearrangement links TRBV30 to TRBJ1-3; D may be TRBD1 (5 bases). The germline V gene encodes CDR1 GTSNPN and CDR2 SVGIG (reference sequence). V gave up 1 base and J gave up 0 bases, with 13 bases separating them. This CDR3 is 16 amino acids long. This CDR3 reads CAWSAPQVLSGNTIYF. The CDR3 DNA reads as TGTGCCTGGAGTGCCCCACAGGTCCTCTCTGGAAACACCATATATTTT. The full variable domain, completed using reference TRBV30 and TRBJ1-3, is SQTIHQWPATLVQPVGSPLSLECTVEGTSNPNLYWYRQAAGRGLQLLFYSVGIGQISSEVPQNLSASRPQDRQFILSSKKLLLSDSGFYLCAWSAPQVLSGNTIYFGEGSWLTVV.

The chain recombines TRBV2 with TRBJ2-3; D gene ambiguous. CDR3 length equals 13 residues. Germline CDR1 and CDR2: SNHLY and FYNNEI. The V end lost 5 bases, the J end lost 1 base, and 7 bases lay between the germline ends. CDR3 amino acids: CASSYGRTDTQYF. Written as DNA, the CDR3 is TGTGCCAGCAGTTACGGCCGCACAGATACGCAGTATTTT.

In DNA form, the CDR3 reads TGTGCCAGCACCCCGGGAGGCGGGGTAAGGGGGCAGTACTTC. It yields the protein CASTPGGGVRGQYF. The rearrangement links TRBV28 to TRBJ2-7; 7 bases agree with TRBD2. The CDR3 sequence is 14 residues long. Germline lookup yields CDR1 MDHEN and CDR2 SYDVKM. The V gene end was trimmed by 7 bases and the J gene end by 9 bases; junction bases not matched to a gene: 15.

The table lists this clone with a count of one. The V and J genes are TRBV7-2 and TRBJ1-1; no clear D. V lost 5 bases and J 1 base, leaving 8 bases between the germline ends. Germline lookup yields CDR1 SGHTA and CDR2 FQGNSA. This CDR3 is 13 amino acids long. Here the CDR3 reads CASSPNRNTEAFF. The CDR3 coding sequence is TGTGCCAGCAGCCCTAACAGGAACACTGAAGCTTTCTTT. The variable domain in full, completed from reference TRBV7-2 and TRBJ1-1, reads GAGVSQSPSNKVTEKGKDVELRCDPISGHTALYWYRQSLGQGLEFLIYFQGNSAPDKSGLPSDRFSAERTGGSVSTLTIQRTQQEDSAVYLCASSPNRNTEAFFGQGTRLTVV.

The chain couples TRBV28 to TRBJ1-2; 7 positions match TRBD1. Looked up from germline, CDR1 is MDHEN and CDR2 is SYDVKM. The CDR3 extends over 16 amino acids. V lost 3 bases and J lost 4; bases outside the gene matches: 11. For the CDR3, the DNA is TGTGCCAGCAGTTTTGAGGGACAGCCTGATCCCTATGGCTACACCTTC. Translation gives CASSFEGQPDPYGYTF.

The chain recombines TRBV18 with TRBJ1-5, with 7 positions matching TRBD1. CDR3 length: 14 amino acids. V was pared by 1 base and J by 6 bases, with 3 bases of the junction left unmatched. CDR1 is KGHSH and CDR2 is LQKENI in the germline V gene. The CDR3: CASSPLQGPQPQHF. CDR3 bases: TGTGCCAGCTCACCACTACAGGGGCCTCAGCCCCAGCATTTT.

This sequence joins TRBV18 and TRBJ1-1; D not resolved. V was shortened by 6 bases and J by 1 base, with 9 bases between the two germline ends. The CDR3 contains 13 residues. Germline CDR1 is KGHSH and CDR2 is LQKENI. The chain's CDR3 is CASSSTGNTEAFF. For the CDR3, the DNA is TGTGCCAGCTCGTCTACCGGGAACACTGAAGCTTTCTTT.

This chain links TRBV5-1 with TRBJ2-7; D is undetermined. Trimming removed 0 bases from V and 2 bases from J, with 9 bases in between. The V gene's germline CDR1 is SGHRS and CDR2 YFSETQ. The CDR3 is 14 residues long. CDR3 sequence: CASSLAGSPYEQYF. Here the CDR3 DNA reads TGCGCCAGCAGCTTGGCCGGCAGTCCCTACGAGCAGTACTTC.

This clone was seen a handful of times. The CDR3 DNA is TGTGCCAGCAGTGGGACAGGTCGATCCTACAATGAGCAGTTCTTC. Protein product: CASSGTGRSYNEQFF. V is TRBV25-1 and J is TRBJ2-1; the match to TRBD1 covers 7 bases. This CDR3 has 15 residues. Germline-derived CDR1 and CDR2 are MGHDK and SYGVNS. Unmatched junction bases numbered 4, after V lost 4 bases and J lost 1 base.

The rearrangement joins TRBV19 to TRBJ2-7, with 8 bases aligning to TRBD2. The CDR3 has 17 amino acids. Germline lookup yields CDR1 LNHDA and CDR2 SQIVND (reference sequence). V lost 5 bases, J lost 2 bases, and 14 bases stayed unmatched. CDR3 DNA: TGTGCCAGTAGTCCCTCTAGAAGGGGACTAGTCGCCTACGAGCAGTACTTC. Translation gives CASSPSRRGLVAYEQYF.

The chain carries TRBV15 and TRBJ2-1, with D maybe TRBD2 (6 bases). Germline V gene data show CDR1 as LNHNV and CDR2 as YYDKDF (reference sequence). The CDR3 has 13 amino acids. Trimming cost V 4 bases and J 9 bases, with 13 bases left between them. This chain's CDR3 is CATSTPGGLEQFF. The CDR3 coding sequence is TGTGCCACCAGCACCCCTGGAGGGCTTGAGCAGTTCTTC.

The chain is built from TRBV6-1 and TRBJ1-3; D may be TRBD1 (5 bases). Germline CDR1 and CDR2: MNHNS and SASEGT. Trimming stripped 4 bases from V and 3 bases from J, with 10 bases between. This CDR3 has 14 residues. The CDR3 DNA is TGTGCCAGCAGTGGGCAGGGAAGTGGAAACACCATATATTTT. Translation gives CASSGQGSGNTIYF.

This clone has a count of ten or more. This chain links TRBV7-2 with TRBJ2-4; no clear D gene. V was clipped by 3 bases and J by 1 base, with 13 bases between them. This CDR3 is built from 16 residues. Germline CDR1 and CDR2: SGHTA and FQGNSA. CDR3 DNA: TGTGCCAGCAGCTTTGGCGGTACGGCGGCCAAAAACATTCAGTACTTC. Translated, it gives CASSFGGTAAKNIQYF.

This clone appeared many times. The chain employs TRBV5-1 and TRBJ2-5; 8 bases are shared with TRBD1. The CDR3 has 13 amino acids. J lost 4 bases, V lost 2 bases, and 1 base had no gene match. The germline CDR1 and CDR2 sequences are SGHRS and YFSETQ. In DNA form, the CDR3 reads TGCGCCAGCAGCTTTGGACAGGGAGAGACCCAGTACTTC. Its protein is CASSFGQGETQYF. The full variable domain, completed using reference TRBV5-1 and TRBJ2-5, is KAGVTQTPRYLIKTRGQQVTLSCSPISGHRSVSWYQQTPGQGLQFLFEYFSETQRNKGNFPGRFSGRQFSNSRSEMNVSTLELGDSALYLCASSFGQGETQYFGPGTRLLVL.

The V and J genes are TRBV19 and TRBJ2-1; tentatively, D is TRBD2 (5 bases). Trimming removed 8 bases at V and 10 bases at J, with 12 bases between. The CDR3 has 11 residues. Germline V CDR1 and CDR2: LNHDA, SQIVND (reference sequence). CDR3 residues: CASAGGGEQFF. Here the CDR3 DNA reads TGTGCCAGTGCGGGTGGCGGGGAGCAGTTCTTC.

The V and J genes are TRBV2 and TRBJ2-5, with D perhaps being TRBD1 or TRBD2 (5 bases each). The CDR3 sequence is 14 residues long. Germline V gives CDR1 SNHLY, CDR2 FYNNEI. Trimming took off 6 bases at V and 2 bases at J, with 13 bases between the two ends. CDR3 coding DNA: TGTGCCAGCAGCCAGGGCCGGACTCAAGAGACCCAGTACTTC. Its translation is CASSQGRTQETQYF.

As regards this clone: A much more abundant neighbour one base away suggests this may be a read error. The V call is TRBV7-6, the J call TRBJ1-5; D not certain. The germline V gene encodes CDR1 SGHVS and CDR2 FNYEAQ. The V end was cut by 2 bases, the J end by 6 bases, with 5 bases between. The CDR3 is 12 amino acids. The CDR3 is CASSLLGQPQHF. CDR3 bases: TGTGCCAGCAGCTTATTGGGTCAGCCCCAGCATTTT.

The chain joins TRBV5-1 to TRBJ2-5; 8 bases match TRBD2. The V gene end was trimmed by 3 bases and the J gene end by 4 bases; junction bases not matched to a gene: 5. From germline, CDR1 is SGHRS and CDR2 YFSETQ. The CDR3 extends over 14 amino acids. The CDR3: CASSWGGRRETQYF. The CDR3 nucleotides are TGCGCCAGCAGCTGGGGCGGGAGGCGAGAGACCCAGTACTTC.

This CDR3 reads CASSPAGEESYNEQFF. In nucleotides, the CDR3 is TGTGCCAGCAGTCCGGCGGGCGAGGAATCCTACAATGAGCAGTTCTTC. This chain links TRBV28 with TRBJ2-1; weak D call: TRBD2 (5 bases). V lost 5 bases and J 1 base, leaving 15 bases between the germline ends. The CDR3 length is 16 residues. Per the germline V gene, CDR1 is MDHEN and CDR2 is SYDVKM.

The CDR3, as DNA: TGCGCCAGCAGCTCCGGACCTACAGATACGCAGTATTTT. Translated: CASSSGPTDTQYF. The rearrangement uses TRBV5-1 and TRBJ2-3; D not resolved. The germline V gene encodes CDR1 SGHRS and CDR2 YFSETQ. V was pared by 3 bases and J by 3 bases, with 8 bases between. The CDR3 is 13 residues long.

This chain links TRBV19 with TRBJ1-4; no definite D call. From germline, CDR1 is LNHDA and CDR2 SQIVND (reference sequence). V shed 9 bases and J shed 0 bases, with 11 bases lying between them. The CDR3 loop spans 14 amino acids. The CDR3 sequence: CASGFVATNEKLFF. For the CDR3, the DNA is TGTGCCAGCGGATTCGTGGCAACTAATGAAAAACTGTTTTTT.

The CDR3 DNA reads as TGTGCCAGCTCACCAAGGGTTTTGGGGACAGGAGACGGGCCCCAGCATTTT. The encoded protein is CASSPRVLGTGDGPQHF. The gene calls are TRBV18 and TRBJ1-5; 8 nucleotides line up with TRBD1. CDR3 length: 17 amino acids. V lost 2 bases, J lost 9 bases, and 15 bases stayed unmatched. Per the germline V gene, CDR1 is KGHSH and CDR2 is LQKENI. Full variable domain (missing parts from reference TRBV18 and TRBJ1-5): NAGVMQNPRHLVRRRGQEARLRCSPMKGHSHVYWYRQLPEEGLKFMVYLQKENIIDESGMPKERFSAEFPKEGPSILRIQQVVRGDSAAYFCASSPRVLGTGDGPQHFGDGTRLSIL.

The CDR3 protein is CASSLEWGSEAFF. CDR3 in DNA: TGTGCCAGCAGCTTGGAATGGGGGTCTGAAGCTTTCTTT. V is TRBV5-5 and J is TRBJ1-1; possibly TRBD1 for D (5 bases). Trimming took 0 bases from V and 6 from J, leaving 9 bases between them. CDR1 is SGHKS and CDR2 is YYEKEE in the germline V gene (reference sequence). The CDR3 is 13 amino acids.

This sequence joins TRBV7-2 and TRBJ2-3; D not certain. The CDR3 covers 11 residues. Germline CDR1 is SGHTA and CDR2 is FQGNSA. Trimming left V 5 bases short and J 9 bases short, with 9 bases between. DNA of the CDR3: TGTGCCAGCAGCCCCTTAGGAACGCAGTATTTT. Translating it yields CASSPLGTQYF. The variable domain in full, with the rest retrieved from reference TRBV7-2 and TRBJ2-3, is GAGVSQSPSNKVTEKGKDVELRCDPISGHTALYWYRQSLGQGLEFLIYFQGNSAPDKSGLPSDRFSAERTGGSVSTLTIQRTQQEDSAVYLCASSPLGTQYFGPGTRLTVL.

A note on this clone: Other DNA sequences of this sample code for an identical CDR3. The chain employs TRBV5-1 and TRBJ2-3; D could derive from TRBD1 or TRBD2 (6 bases each). The V gene lost 3 bases and the J gene lost 1 base, with 9 bases spanning the gap. Looked up from germline, CDR1 is SGHRS and CDR2 is YFSETQ. The CDR3 loop spans 14 amino acids. CDR3 sequence: CASSSGAGTDTQYF. DNA for the CDR3: TGCGCCAGCAGCTCGGGGGCGGGCACAGATACGCAGTATTTT.